This T cell receptor (beta chain) came from a study of naive and memory T cell subsets. Whole-study results and caveats: Expression changes during T cell differentiation may affect RNA-based TCR counts. Gini index rose across naive, CM, EM and EMRA in CD4 and CD8.

This clonotype was seen more than once but under ten times. Its antigen remains unidentified. An equimolar mix of two oligonucleotides served as the beta constant-region primer for TRBC1 and TRBC2. Four rounds of PCR amplified the ligated cDNA using nested alpha and beta constant-region primers plus SP2. Ligation attached a single-stranded oligonucleotide with a 12-nucleotide UMI and the SP2 primer to the cDNA 3' end. In TCRdb, the UMI-ligation and nested PCR reads were re-called with MiXCR into one record per CDR3 protein. This sample has around 130,000 distinct CDR3 sequences, with about 36% found just once. Deletions cut 5 bases from V and 4 bases from J, with 7 bases between. This CDR3 spans 12 amino acids. Germline lookup yields CDR1 KGHSH and CDR2 LQKENI. Cells stained for CD3, CD4, CD8, CD45RA and CD27 were sorted into four subsets.

The sample was central memory CD4+ T cells from blood. J is TRBJ2-3 and V is TRBV18, with D unclear. The receptor was derived from a human donor in good health. In DNA, the CDR3 is TGTGCCAGCTCAAATATGGCAGATACGCAGTATTTT. It translates to CASSNMADTQYF. Using reference TRBV18 and TRBJ2-3 for the parts outside the CDR3, the full variable domain is NAGVMQNPRHLVRRRGQEARLRCSPMKGHSHVYWYRQLPEEGLKFMVYLQKENIIDESGMPKERFSAEFPKEGPSILRIQQVVRGDSAAYFCASSNMADTQYFGPGTRLTVL.